Shown below are 19 T cell receptor beta chains from a single sample sequenced in a study of human T cells and chemical hapten exposure. Via MiXCR, TCRdb re-called the RACE reads, giving one row per CDR3 protein. The table has around 300,000 distinct CDR3 sequences, 6% to 8.5% seen once; the top ten hold 7.5% to 8.5%. Time point in this sample: patch test 1, 2 weeks after DPC sensitization. Indicated treatment: therapeutic diphenylcyclopropenone sensitization with weekly scalp DPC. Here the sequenced sample was whole blood, taken in connection with sensitization to the hapten diphenylcyclopropenone (DPC). These receptors were obtained from a woman aged 18 to 35 with alopecia areata. Some clones in this sample may be carry-over from other donors' samples.

The CDR3 region is CASSLGGGDTGELFF. Here the CDR3 DNA reads TGTGCCAGCAGCTTAGGCGGGGGCGACACCGGGGAGCTGTTTTTT. V is TRBV7-3 and J is TRBJ2-2, with TRBD2 as a possible D gene (7 bases). V gave up 2 bases and J gave up 3 bases, with 10 bases separating them. There are 15 residues in the CDR3. Germline-derived CDR1 and CDR2 are SGHTA and FQGTGA.

J is TRBJ2-7 and V is TRBV12-3 or TRBV12-4, with TRBD1 matching 8 bases. V shed 5 bases and J 0 bases; nucleotides not matched to a gene: 9. The length of the CDR3 is 16 residues. The DNA of the CDR3 is TGTGCCAGCAGTCTATGGCGACAGGGGAGCTCCTACGAGCAGTACTTC. Translation gives CASSLWRQGSSYEQYF.

A few counts support this clonotype. The V gene is TRBV20-1, the J gene TRBJ2-4; D may be TRBD2 (5 bases). The CDR3 runs 14 residues. The V end lost 5 bases, the J end lost 1 base, and 12 bases lay between the germline ends. Germline V CDR1 and CDR2: DFQATT, SNEGSKA (reference sequence). CDR3 sequence (DNA): TGCAGTGCTCTGGAGGCTGGGGCCAAAAACATTCAGTACTTC. This gives the protein CSALEAGAKNIQYF.

The gene calls are TRBV12-3 or TRBV12-4 and TRBJ1-4; D remains ambiguous. The CDR3 runs 13 residues. Trimming shortened V by 6 bases and J by 0 bases, and 5 bases separated the two germline ends. The CDR3 reads CASSLTTNEKLFF. The CDR3 coding sequence is TGTGCCAGCAGCTTGACAACTAATGAAAAACTGTTTTTT.

The rearrangement links TRBV29-1 to TRBJ1-2; no firm D call. CDR1 is SQVTM, CDR2 ANQGSEA, per germline. This CDR3 contains 11 residues. V lost 6 bases, J lost 5 bases, and 10 bases lay in between. CDR3 nucleotide sequence: TGCAGCGTGGGCCCCGTTTATGGCTACACCTTC. Its protein is CSVGPVYGYTF.

This clonotype has more than one count but fewer than ten. J is TRBJ1-2 and V is TRBV27; 7 bases align to TRBD1. The CDR3 sequence is 14 residues long. J was trimmed by 7 bases and V by 3 bases; bases with no gene match: 8. Germline CDR1 reads MNHEY; CDR2 reads SMNVEV (reference sequence). The CDR3 DNA is TGTGCCAGCAGTTTGATAGGGGGCTTTCTTGGCTACACCTTC. This gives the protein CASSLIGGFLGYTF.

The chain employs TRBV7-9 and TRBJ1-3; 12 nucleotides line up with TRBD1. Germline values: CDR1 SEHNR, CDR2 FQNEAQ (reference sequence). V gave up 5 bases and J gave up 2 bases; unmatched junction bases: 13. The CDR3 totals 19 residues. CDR3 protein: CASSAKIGTGGEAGNTIYF. The CDR3 DNA follows: TGTGCCAGCAGCGCCAAAATCGGGACAGGGGGCGAAGCTGGAAACACCATATATTTT.

This clonotype was seen ten or more times. The CDR3 DNA sequence: TGTGCCAGCAGTCCCAGCCCGGGACTGCCGAACACTGAAGCTTTCTTT. It is translated as CASSPSPGLPNTEAFF. This sequence joins TRBV12-3 or TRBV12-4 and TRBJ1-1; D is perhaps TRBD1 (5 bases). This CDR3 contains 16 residues. V gave up 5 bases and J gave up 1 base, with 17 bases separating them.

The chain combines TRBV5-1 with TRBJ1-4; D is undetermined. Trimming removed 3 bases from V and 8 bases from J, with 14 bases in between. Germline CDR1 SGHRS, CDR2 YFSETQ. The CDR3 extends over 14 amino acids. CDR3: CASSYSNGREKLFF. CDR3 nucleotides: TGCGCCAGCAGCTATTCGAATGGACGGGAAAAACTGTTTTTT.

The chain joins TRBV6-1 to TRBJ1-1, with no clear D. The germline V gene encodes CDR1 MNHNS and CDR2 SASEGT. Trimming left V 6 bases short and J 1 base short, with 9 bases between. This CDR3 has 13 amino acids. The CDR3 reads CASRAFGNTEAFF. The CDR3 region has the DNA TGTGCCAGCAGGGCATTCGGGAACACTGAAGCTTTCTTT.

This clonotype has more than one count but fewer than ten. This chain links TRBV20-1 with TRBJ2-3; 16 positions match TRBD2. Germline V gene sequence: CDR1 DFQATT, CDR2 SNEGSKA (reference sequence). The CDR3 covers 18 residues. V lost 3 bases, J lost 11 bases, and 17 bases stayed unmatched. DNA of the CDR3: TGCAGTGCTAGCACAATCGAGGGCACGGGACTAGCGGGGGGGCTGCAGTATTTT. Translating gives CSASTIEGTGLAGGLQYF.

Only a few counts were recorded for this clonotype. This chain connects TRBV4-1 to TRBJ2-5; weak D call: TRBD1 (5 bases). Trimming shortened V by 2 bases and J by 5 bases, and 12 bases separated the two germline ends. Germline-derived CDR1 and CDR2 are MGHRA and YSYEKL. The CDR3 has 14 amino acids. CDR3 residues: CASSQYRSGETQYF. CDR3 nucleotides: TGCGCCAGCAGCCAATACAGGTCCGGGGAGACCCAGTACTTC.

This clonotype was detected a few times. J is TRBJ2-5 and V is TRBV11-2; D is unresolved. Trimming removed 5 bases from V and 1 base from J, with 11 bases in between. Germline CDR1 and CDR2: SGHAT and FQNNGV. The length of the CDR3 is 14 residues. Here the CDR3 DNA reads TGTGCCAGCAGCCAACAGAACGTCCAAGAGACCCAGTACTTC. Protein sequence: CASSQQNVQETQYF.

This clonotype was seen repeatedly, ten times or more. The chain is built from TRBV5-1 and TRBJ2-5; D remains unclear. From germline, CDR1 is SGHRS and CDR2 YFSETQ. Trimming pared 0 bases from V and 2 bases from J, leaving 8 bases between. This CDR3 is 14 amino acids long. CDR3 protein: CASSLDSTQETQYF. The CDR3 bases are TGCGCCAGCAGCTTGGACAGCACTCAAGAGACCCAGTACTTC.

This clonotype was recorded only once. J is TRBJ1-1 and V is TRBV2, with no clear D. Germline V gene lookup returns CDR1 SNHLY and CDR2 FYNNEI. Trimming stripped 3 bases from V and 4 bases from J, with 12 bases between. The CDR3 length is 14 residues. CDR3 in DNA: TGTGCCAGCAGTGAGGAGGGTCTGGGCACTGAAGCTTTCTTT. Protein product: CASSEEGLGTEAFF. The complete variable domain, with remaining parts taken from reference TRBV2 and TRBJ1-1, reads EPEVTQTPSHQVTQMGQEVILRCVPISNHLYFYWYRQILGQKVEFLVSFYNNEISEKSEIFDDQFSVERPDGSNFTLKIRSTKLEDSAMYFCASSEEGLGTEAFFGQGTRLTVV.

The sample holds a few counts of this clonotype. CDR3 DNA sequence: TGCAGTGCTACCGCGGGGGGGGTTGATGAAAAACTGTTTTTT. Residues: CSATAGGVDEKLFF. The rearrangement links TRBV20-1 to TRBJ1-4; TRBD1 might be the D (5 bases). This CDR3 contains 14 residues. V was pared by 4 bases and J by 6 bases, with 15 bases between. Germline CDR1 reads DFQATT; CDR2 reads SNEGSKA (reference sequence).

The J gene is TRBJ1-5, the V gene TRBV6-1, with 7 bases lining up with TRBD1. The CDR3 extends over 15 amino acids. J lost 3 bases, V lost 7 bases, and 9 bases had no gene match. Per the germline V gene, CDR1 is MNHNS and CDR2 is SASEGT. The CDR3 is CASNRDRAPNQPQHF. CDR3 DNA sequence: TGTGCCAGCAACCGCGACAGGGCCCCCAATCAGCCCCAGCATTTT.

This clonotype was recorded a few times. The rearrangement uses TRBV6-6 and TRBJ1-4; D ambiguous. Trimming took 8 bases from V and 10 from J, leaving 14 bases between them. The CDR3 has 12 amino acids. Germline V gives CDR1 MNHNY, CDR2 SVGAGI (reference sequence). The CDR3 coding sequence is TGTGCCAGCGTCGGAATGCGAGCAAAACTGTTTTTT. This gives the protein CASVGMRAKLFF.

This clonotype was observed a few times. The chain carries TRBV4-3 and TRBJ2-6, with a possible D match to TRBD1 (5 bases). The CDR3 extends over 16 amino acids. Trimming took 0 bases from V and 1 from J, leaving 7 bases between them. Looked up from germline, CDR1 is LGHNA and CDR2 is YSLEER. The CDR3 DNA reads as TGCGCCAGCAGCCAAGAGACAGTTTCTGGGGCCAACGTCCTGACTTTC. It encodes CASSQETVSGANVLTF.